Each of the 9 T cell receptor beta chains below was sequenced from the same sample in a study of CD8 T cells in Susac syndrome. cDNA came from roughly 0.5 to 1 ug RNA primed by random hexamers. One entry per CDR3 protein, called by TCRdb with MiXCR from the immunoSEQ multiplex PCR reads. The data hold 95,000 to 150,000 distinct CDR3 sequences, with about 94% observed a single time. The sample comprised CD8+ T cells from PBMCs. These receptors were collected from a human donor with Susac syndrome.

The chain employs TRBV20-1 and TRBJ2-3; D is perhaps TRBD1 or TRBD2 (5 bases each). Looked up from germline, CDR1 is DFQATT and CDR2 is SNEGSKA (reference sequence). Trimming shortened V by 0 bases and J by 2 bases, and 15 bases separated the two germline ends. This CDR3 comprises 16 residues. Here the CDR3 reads CSARDFVEGPTDTQYF. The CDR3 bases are TGCAGTGCTAGAGACTTTGTAGAGGGGCCCACAGATACGCAGTATTTT.

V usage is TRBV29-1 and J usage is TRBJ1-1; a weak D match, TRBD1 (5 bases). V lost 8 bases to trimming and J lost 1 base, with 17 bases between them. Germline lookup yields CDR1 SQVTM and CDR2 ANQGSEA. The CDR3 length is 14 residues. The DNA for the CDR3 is TGCAGCTCTCAGGGTTCCATGGAGAACACTGAAGCTTTCTTT. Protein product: CSSQGSMENTEAFF.

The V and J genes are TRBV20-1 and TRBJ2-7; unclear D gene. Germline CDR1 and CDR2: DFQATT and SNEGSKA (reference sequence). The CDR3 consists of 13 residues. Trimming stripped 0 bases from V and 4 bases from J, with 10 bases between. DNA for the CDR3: TGCAGTGCTAGAGATATTGAAGTTTACGAGCAGTACTTC. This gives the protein CSARDIEVYEQYF.

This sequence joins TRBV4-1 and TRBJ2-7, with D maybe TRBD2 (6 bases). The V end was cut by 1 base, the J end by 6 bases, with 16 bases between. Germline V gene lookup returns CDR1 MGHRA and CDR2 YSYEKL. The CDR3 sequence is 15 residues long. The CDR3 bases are TGCGCCAGCAGCCAAGGGTCTGGGGGGTTGGGCGAGCAGTACTTC. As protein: CASSQGSGGLGEQYF.

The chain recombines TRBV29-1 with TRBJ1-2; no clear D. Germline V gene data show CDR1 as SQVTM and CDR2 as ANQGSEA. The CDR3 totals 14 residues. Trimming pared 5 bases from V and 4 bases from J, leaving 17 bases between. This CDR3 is CSVPILEEVYGYTF. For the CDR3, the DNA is TGCAGCGTTCCAATCCTTGAGGAGGTCTATGGCTACACCTTC. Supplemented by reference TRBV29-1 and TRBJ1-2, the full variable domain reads SAVISQKPSRDICQRGTSLTIQCQVDSQVTMMFWYRQQPGQSLTLIATANQGSEATYESGFVIDKFPISRPNLTFSTLTVSNMSPEDSSIYLCSVPILEEVYGYTFGSGTRLTVV.

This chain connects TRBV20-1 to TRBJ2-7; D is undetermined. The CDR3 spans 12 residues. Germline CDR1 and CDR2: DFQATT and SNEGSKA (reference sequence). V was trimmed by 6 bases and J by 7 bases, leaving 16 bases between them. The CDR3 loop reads CSAHTYGSEQYF. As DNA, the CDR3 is TGCAGTGCCCATACTTACGGTAGTGAGCAGTACTTC.

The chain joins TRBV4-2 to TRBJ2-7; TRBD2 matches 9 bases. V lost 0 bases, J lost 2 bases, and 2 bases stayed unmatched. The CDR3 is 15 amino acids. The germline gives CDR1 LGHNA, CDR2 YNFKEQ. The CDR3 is CASSQELAGPYEQYF. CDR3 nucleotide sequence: TGTGCCAGCAGCCAAGAGCTAGCGGGGCCCTACGAGCAGTACTTC.

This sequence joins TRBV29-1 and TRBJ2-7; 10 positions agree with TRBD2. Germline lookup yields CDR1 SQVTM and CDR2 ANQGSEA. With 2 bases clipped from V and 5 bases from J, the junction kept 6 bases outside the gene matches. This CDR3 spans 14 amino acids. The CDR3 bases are TGCAGCGTTGAACGGGCTAGCGGGGGAAACGAGCAGTACTTC. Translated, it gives CSVERASGGNEQYF.

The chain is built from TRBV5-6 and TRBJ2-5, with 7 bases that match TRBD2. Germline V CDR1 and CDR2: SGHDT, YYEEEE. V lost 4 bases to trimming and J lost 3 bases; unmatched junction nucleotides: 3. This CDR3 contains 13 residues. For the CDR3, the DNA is TGTGCCAGCAGCCAGGCGGGGGAAGAGACCCAGTACTTC. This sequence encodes CASSQAGEETQYF.